A single sample is the source of the 27 T cell receptor beta chains below, sequenced in a study of blood T cell repertoires in COVID-19. The protocol was immunoSEQ multiplex PCR, while the TCRdb copy is restricted to in-frame clones and leaves out a portion. The data show approximately 140,000 clones, over 70% seen once. Source material: PBMCs or T cells enriched from blood (not recorded which). The receptors were gathered from a man in his forties or fifties in a cohort exposed to, infected with or recovered from COVID-19 (not recorded which).

This chain uses TRBV28 with TRBJ1-5; D perhaps matches TRBD1 (5 bases). CDR1 and CDR2 from the germline V gene are MDHEN and SYDVKM. The CDR3 contains 12 residues. The germline V and J ends were trimmed by 3 bases and 11 bases, with 11 bases remaining between them. The CDR3 sequence is CASSFWGVAQHF. CDR3 in DNA: TGTGCCAGCAGTTTTTGGGGGGTGGCCCAGCATTTT.

The rearrangement links TRBV7-6 to TRBJ2-1; 11 nucleotides line up with TRBD2. The J segment lost 8 bases and the V segment lost 0 bases, leaving 3 bases of the junction unmatched. The CDR3 contains 15 residues. The V gene's germline CDR1 is SGHVS and CDR2 FNYEAQ. CDR3 residues: CASSLALAGGHEQFF. DNA for the CDR3: TGTGCCAGCAGCTTAGCCCTAGCGGGGGGCCATGAGCAGTTCTTC.

The chain links TRBV5-6 to TRBJ2-2; a possible D gene is TRBD2 (6 bases). The germline gives CDR1 SGHDT, CDR2 YYEEEE. CDR3 length: 16 residues. The V end was cut by 2 bases, the J end by 4 bases, with 15 bases between. DNA of the CDR3: TGTGCCAGCAGCTTAGGACTGGAGGGGTCCACCGGGGAGCTGTTTTTT. Amino acids: CASSLGLEGSTGELFF.

The V gene is TRBV9, the J gene TRBJ2-5, with D possibly TRBD1 on 6 matching bases. Germline V gene data show CDR1 as SGDLS and CDR2 as YYNGEE. The ends were cut back, 0 bases at V and 2 bases at J, with 14 bases in the middle. The CDR3 has 16 residues. The DNA for the CDR3 is TGTGCCAGCAGCGTAGCCGTGACAGGAACTCAAGAGACCCAGTACTTC. Translated: CASSVAVTGTQETQYF.

J is TRBJ1-5 and V is TRBV6-2 or TRBV6-3; 9 nucleotides agree with TRBD1. V was clipped by 4 bases and J by 2 bases; unmatched bases: 0. The CDR3 runs 14 residues. The V gene's germline CDR1 is MNHEY and CDR2 SVGEGT. The DNA for the CDR3 is TGTGCCAGCAGTTGGACAGGGGGCAATCAGCCCCAGCATTTT. Protein: CASSWTGGNQPQHF.

The rearrangement joins TRBV29-1 to TRBJ2-1; possibly TRBD2 for D (6 bases). Trimming pared 7 bases from V and 7 bases from J, leaving 8 bases between. From germline, CDR1 is SQVTM and CDR2 ANQGSEA. This CDR3 has 10 amino acids. CDR3 DNA sequence: TGCAGCGCCCGGGGGAATGAGCAGTTCTTC. This translates into CSARGNEQFF.

This clone was observed once. The rearrangement links TRBV3-1 (or the pseudogene TRBV3-2) to TRBJ1-1; tentatively, D is TRBD1 (6 bases). CDR3 size: 15 residues. Trimming cost V 6 bases and J 1 base, with 15 bases left between them. CDR1 is LGHDT and CDR2 is YNNKEL in the germline V gene (reference sequence). This chain's CDR3 is CASRAQGSANTEAFF. In DNA form, the CDR3 reads TGTGCCAGCAGGGCCCAGGGGTCGGCGAACACTGAAGCTTTCTTT.

V usage is TRBV15 and J usage is TRBJ2-1; TRBD2 matches 16 bases. J gave up 5 bases and V 6 bases, and 7 bases lay outside the gene matches. Per the germline V gene, CDR1 is LNHNV and CDR2 is YYDKDF (reference sequence). The CDR3 has 17 amino acids. The CDR3 reads CATRPPGLAGGNNEQFF. The CDR3 coding sequence is TGTGCCACCAGACCCCCGGGACTAGCGGGAGGGAACAATGAGCAGTTCTTC.

V gene TRBV3-1 (or the pseudogene TRBV3-2) combines with J gene TRBJ2-7; D remains unclear. This CDR3 is built from 14 residues. Deletions cut 0 bases from V and 4 bases from J, with 10 bases between. The V gene's germline CDR1 is LGHDT and CDR2 YNNKEL (reference sequence). In nucleotides, the CDR3 is TGTGCCAGCAGCCAAGATTGGGCAGTTTACGAGCAGTACTTC. Translating gives CASSQDWAVYEQYF.

The count of this clone is one. The rearrangement uses TRBV18 and TRBJ1-5, with TRBD1 identical over 9 bases. J gave up 6 bases and V 6 bases, and 6 bases lay outside the gene matches. The CDR3 covers 14 residues. CDR1 is KGHSH, CDR2 LQKENI, per germline. DNA for the CDR3: TGTGCCAGCTCTAGGACAGGGGATTCTCAGCCCCAGCATTTT. The encoded protein is CASSRTGDSQPQHF.

The chain combines TRBV28 with TRBJ2-7; 7 nucleotides align to TRBD2. The CDR3 covers 15 residues. CDR1 and CDR2 from the germline V gene are MDHEN and SYDVKM. After removal of 3 bases from V and 1 base from J, the junction contained 6 bases not matched to a gene. CDR3 sequence reads: CASSFSGLSSYEQYF. The CDR3 DNA sequence: TGTGCCAGCAGTTTTAGCGGGTTGTCTTCCTACGAGCAGTACTTC.

This clone was recorded only once. The chain employs TRBV6-2 or TRBV6-3 and TRBJ2-4, with TRBD1 as a possible D gene (5 bases). The CDR3 loop spans 14 amino acids. Per germline, CDR1 MNHEY and CDR2 SVGEGT. The V end was cut by 2 bases, the J end by 0 bases, with 5 bases between. The CDR3 region is CASSYQGAKNIQYF. CDR3 coding DNA: TGTGCCAGCAGTTACCAGGGAGCCAAAAACATTCAGTACTTC.

The chain recombines TRBV7-2 with TRBJ2-5; 7 nucleotides line up with TRBD2. The CDR3 extends over 14 amino acids. Germline V gene lookup returns CDR1 SGHTA and CDR2 FQGNSA. With 1 base clipped from V and 5 bases from J, the junction kept 4 bases outside the gene matches. The CDR3 spells CASSLDGGGETQYF. In DNA, the CDR3 is TGTGCCAGCAGCTTAGATGGGGGAGGGGAGACCCAGTACTTC.

This sequence joins TRBV9 and TRBJ2-1, with 11 bases fitting TRBD2. CDR1 SGDLS and CDR2 YYNGEE come from the germline V gene. The V gene end was trimmed by 3 bases and the J gene end by 4 bases; junction bases not matched to a gene: 6. The length of the CDR3 is 16 residues. The CDR3 coding sequence is TGTGCCAGCAGCGCGCCCGGGACTAGCGGATACAATGAGCAGTTCTTC. Its protein product is CASSAPGTSGYNEQFF.

The chain recombines TRBV4-1 with TRBJ1-3, with no clear D. The CDR3 has 17 amino acids. Germline lookup yields CDR1 MGHRA and CDR2 YSYEKL. Trimming cost V 3 bases and J 0 bases, with 15 bases left between them. The CDR3, as DNA: TGCGCCAGCAGCCAGGAGTCTCGTCAGCACTCTGGAAACACCATATATTTT. Translating it yields CASSQESRQHSGNTIYF.

This clone was detected once. V is TRBV5-6 and J is TRBJ2-5; TRBD2 might be the D (5 bases). The CDR3 totals 14 residues. V was cut by 2 bases and J by 1 base, with 9 bases left in between. Germline-derived CDR1 and CDR2 are SGHDT and YYEEEE. The CDR3 protein is CASSFGLPQETQYF. The CDR3 DNA is TGTGCCAGCAGCTTTGGACTGCCCCAAGAGACCCAGTACTTC.

The V gene is TRBV6-6, the J gene TRBJ2-7; D remains unclear. CDR1 is MNHNY, CDR2 SVGAGI, per germline (reference sequence). There are 12 residues in the CDR3. The germline V and J ends were trimmed by 4 bases and 5 bases, with 9 bases remaining between them. The CDR3 DNA reads as TGTGCCAGCAGTTCGATCGGTGACGAGCAGTACTTC. Amino acids: CASSSIGDEQYF.

This chain uses TRBV1 with TRBJ1-2; the table gives TRBD1 as D, unverified against the DNA. TRBV1 is listed as a pseudogene. This CDR3 spans 15 amino acids. The CDR3 here is CTSTRYPRQGGGYTF. The CDR3 region has the DNA TGCACCAGCACCAGGTATCCCAGACAGGGAGGCGGCTACACCTTC.

The CDR3: CASRRLAGEVDEQFF. CDR3 bases: TGTGCCAGTAGAAGACTAGCGGGGGAGGTCGATGAGCAGTTCTTC. V gene TRBV19 combines with J gene TRBJ2-1; 12 bases align to TRBD2. This CDR3 has 15 residues. The V and J ends lost 6 bases and 8 bases, in that order; junction bases with no gene match: 8. The germline V gene has CDR1 LNHDA and CDR2 SQIVND (reference sequence).

CDR3: CASGHSGELFF. CDR3 nucleotides: TGTGCTAGTGGTCACAGCGGGGAGCTGTTTTTT. The rearrangement links TRBV12-5 to TRBJ2-2; D not resolved. Trimming took 5 bases from V and 7 from J, leaving 5 bases between them. There are 11 residues in the CDR3. CDR1 and CDR2 (germline): LGHNT, FRNRAP.

The V and J genes are TRBV4-3 and TRBJ2-2; 8 bases match TRBD1. Losses at the gene ends were 1 base for V and 2 bases for J; bases not matched to a gene: 3. The CDR3 contains 16 residues. Germline assignment: CDR1 LGHNA and CDR2 YSLEER. CDR3 in DNA: TGCGCCAGCAGCCAAGTGGGACAGGCTAACACCGGGGAGCTGTTTTTT. It codes for CASSQVGQANTGELFF.

V and J are TRBV15 and TRBJ2-2, with D tentatively TRBD2 (6 bases). CDR1 and CDR2 from the germline V gene are LNHNV and YYDKDF (reference sequence). This CDR3 is built from 15 residues. V gave up 8 bases and J gave up 5 bases, with 18 bases separating them. In DNA, the CDR3 is TGTGCCACCCGCTTCGGGAGCGGGCAGACCGGGGAGCTGTTTTTT. Its protein is CATRFGSGQTGELFF. Variable domain in full (rest from reference TRBV15 and TRBJ2-2): DAMVIQNPRYQVTQFGKPVTLSCSQTLNHNVMYWYQQKSSQAPKLLFHYYDKDFNNEADTPDNFQSRRPNTSFCFLDIRSPGLGDTAMYLCATRFGSGQTGELFFGEGSRLTVL.

The chain is built from TRBV5-6 and TRBJ2-7, with TRBD2 identical over 14 bases. Germline V gives CDR1 SGHDT, CDR2 YYEEEE. The CDR3 totals 18 residues. V lost 4 bases and J lost 2; bases outside the gene matches: 11. The CDR3 sequence: CASSPEGLAGALTYEQYF. CDR3 in DNA: TGTGCCAGCAGCCCGGAGGGACTAGCGGGGGCCCTGACCTACGAGCAGTACTTC.

The chain joins TRBV10-3 to TRBJ1-5; unclear D gene. CDR3 size: 10 residues. Germline V CDR1 and CDR2: ENHRY, SYGVKD. V was trimmed by 11 bases and J by 2 bases, leaving 4 bases between them. Here the CDR3 DNA reads TGTGCCGTCGGCAATCAGCCCCAGCATTTT. Protein: CAVGNQPQHF.

This chain joins TRBV7-9 and TRBJ1-4; TRBD1 matches at 10 bases. Germline CDR1 SEHNR, CDR2 FQNEAQ (reference sequence). CDR3 length: 14 amino acids. V lost 5 bases, J lost 5 bases, and 2 bases stayed unmatched. CDR3 residues: CASSRTGGNEKLFF. CDR3 nucleotides: TGTGCCAGCAGCCGGACAGGGGGGAATGAAAAACTGTTTTTT.

The rearrangement uses TRBV11-2 and TRBJ1-6; possibly TRBD1 for D (6 bases). There are 15 residues in the CDR3. Germline V gives CDR1 SGHAT, CDR2 FQNNGV. Between the trimmed V and J ends, which lost 2 bases and 11 bases, there was a span of 16 bases. The CDR3 nucleotides read TGTGCCAGCAGCTTACCCGGGACGGCAGGGGCACCCCTCCACTTT. It encodes CASSLPGTAGAPLHF.

The chain combines TRBV6-5 with TRBJ2-7; the match to TRBD2 covers 7 bases. V gave up 7 bases and J gave up 6 bases; unmatched junction bases: 12. Germline assignment: CDR1 MNHEY and CDR2 SVGAGI. CDR3 length: 14 amino acids. Here the CDR3 reads CASIWTRLDGEQYF. For the CDR3, the DNA is TGTGCCAGCATCTGGACTAGACTCGACGGCGAGCAGTACTTC.